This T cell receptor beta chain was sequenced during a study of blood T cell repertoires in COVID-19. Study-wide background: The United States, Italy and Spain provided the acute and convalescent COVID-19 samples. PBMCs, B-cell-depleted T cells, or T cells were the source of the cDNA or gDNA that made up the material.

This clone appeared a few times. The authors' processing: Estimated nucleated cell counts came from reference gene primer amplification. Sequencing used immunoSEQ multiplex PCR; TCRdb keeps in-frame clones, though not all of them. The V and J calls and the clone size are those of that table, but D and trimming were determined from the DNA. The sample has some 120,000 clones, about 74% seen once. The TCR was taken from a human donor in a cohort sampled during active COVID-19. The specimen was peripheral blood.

The CDR3 sequence is CAWNGQSNTEAFF. CDR3 in DNA: TGTGCCTGGAATGGACAGTCGAACACTGAAGCTTTCTTT. The chain combines TRBV30 with TRBJ1-1; tentatively, D is TRBD1 (6 bases). There are 13 residues in the CDR3. The germline V gene has CDR1 GTSNPN and CDR2 SVGIG (reference sequence). The V and J ends lost 4 bases and 1 base respectively, with 10 bases between them.